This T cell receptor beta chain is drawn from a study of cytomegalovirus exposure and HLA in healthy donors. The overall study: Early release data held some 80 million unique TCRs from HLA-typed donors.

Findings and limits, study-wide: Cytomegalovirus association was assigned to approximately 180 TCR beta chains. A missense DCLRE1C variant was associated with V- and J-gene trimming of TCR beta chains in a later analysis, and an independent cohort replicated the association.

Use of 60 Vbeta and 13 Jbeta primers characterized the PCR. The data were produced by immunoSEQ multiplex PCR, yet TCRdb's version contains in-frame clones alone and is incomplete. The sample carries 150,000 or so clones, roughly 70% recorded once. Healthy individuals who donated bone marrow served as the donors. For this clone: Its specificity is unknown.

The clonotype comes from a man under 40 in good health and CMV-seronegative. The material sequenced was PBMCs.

Here the CDR3 reads CASSLAGGRGTGELFF. CDR3 DNA: TGCGCCAGCAGCTTGGCGGGGGGCCGGGGTACCGGGGAGCTGTTTTTT. This chain links TRBV5-1 with TRBJ2-2, with D perhaps matching TRBD2 (7 bases). This CDR3 comprises 16 residues. Germline assignment: CDR1 SGHRS and CDR2 YFSETQ. Trimming removed 0 bases at V and 5 bases at J, with 14 bases between.